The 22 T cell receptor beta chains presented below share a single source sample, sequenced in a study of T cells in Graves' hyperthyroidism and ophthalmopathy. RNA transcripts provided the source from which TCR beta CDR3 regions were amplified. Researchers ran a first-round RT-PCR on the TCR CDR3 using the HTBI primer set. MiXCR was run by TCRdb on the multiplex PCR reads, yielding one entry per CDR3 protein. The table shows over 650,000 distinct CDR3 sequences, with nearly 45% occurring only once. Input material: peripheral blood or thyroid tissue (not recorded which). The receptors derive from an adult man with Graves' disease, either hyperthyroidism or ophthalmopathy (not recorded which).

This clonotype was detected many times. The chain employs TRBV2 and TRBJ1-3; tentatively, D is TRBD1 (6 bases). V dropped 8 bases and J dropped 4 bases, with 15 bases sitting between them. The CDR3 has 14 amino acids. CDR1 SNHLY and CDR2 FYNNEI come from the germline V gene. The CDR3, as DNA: TGTGCCAGCCAAGGTACAGGGTTCGGAAACACCATATATTTT. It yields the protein CASQGTGFGNTIYF.

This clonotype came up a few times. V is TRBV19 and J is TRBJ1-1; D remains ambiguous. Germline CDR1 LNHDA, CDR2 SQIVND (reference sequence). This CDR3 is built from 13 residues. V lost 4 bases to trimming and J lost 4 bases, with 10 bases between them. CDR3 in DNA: TGTGCCAGTAGTACGTCCGGTGGCACTGAAGCTTTCTTT. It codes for CASSTSGGTEAFF.

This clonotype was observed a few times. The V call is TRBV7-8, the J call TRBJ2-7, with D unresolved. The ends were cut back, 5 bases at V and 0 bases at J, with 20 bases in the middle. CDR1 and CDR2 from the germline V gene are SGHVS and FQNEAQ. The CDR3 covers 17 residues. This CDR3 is CASSPTNYKENSYEQYF. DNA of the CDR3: TGTGCCAGCAGCCCCACTAACTACAAGGAGAACTCCTACGAGCAGTACTTC.

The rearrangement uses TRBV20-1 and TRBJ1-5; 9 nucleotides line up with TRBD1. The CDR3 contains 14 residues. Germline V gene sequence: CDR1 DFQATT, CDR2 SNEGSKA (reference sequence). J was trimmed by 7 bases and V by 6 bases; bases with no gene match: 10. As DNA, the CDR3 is TGCAGTGCGTGGGACAGGGACTTGGGGCAGCCCCAGCATTTT. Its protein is CSAWDRDLGQPQHF.

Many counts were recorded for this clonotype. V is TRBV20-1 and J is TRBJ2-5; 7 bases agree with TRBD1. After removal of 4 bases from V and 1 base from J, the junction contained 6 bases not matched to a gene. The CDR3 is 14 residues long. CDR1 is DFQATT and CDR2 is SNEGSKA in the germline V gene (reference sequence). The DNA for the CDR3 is TGCAGTGCTACTTTCGGGACAGCCCAAGAGACCCAGTACTTC. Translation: CSATFGTAQETQYF.

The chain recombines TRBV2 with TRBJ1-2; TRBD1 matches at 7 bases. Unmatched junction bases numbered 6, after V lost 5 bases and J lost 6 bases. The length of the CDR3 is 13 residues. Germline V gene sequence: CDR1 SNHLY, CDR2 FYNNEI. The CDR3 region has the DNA TGTGCCAGCAGTAGGGACAGCAGGAATGGCTACACCTTC. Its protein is CASSRDSRNGYTF.

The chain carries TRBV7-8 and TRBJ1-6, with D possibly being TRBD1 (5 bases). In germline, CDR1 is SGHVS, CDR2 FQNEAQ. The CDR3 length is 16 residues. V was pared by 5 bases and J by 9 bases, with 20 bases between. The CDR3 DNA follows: TGTGCCAGCAGCCAGACCTCCGGGACCTTGAGTTCACCCCTCCACTTT. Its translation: CASSQTSGTLSSPLHF.

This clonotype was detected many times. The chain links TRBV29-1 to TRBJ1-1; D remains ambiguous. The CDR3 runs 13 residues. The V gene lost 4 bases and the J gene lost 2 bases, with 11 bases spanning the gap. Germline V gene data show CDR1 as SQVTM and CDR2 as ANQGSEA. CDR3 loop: CSVARKLNTEAFF. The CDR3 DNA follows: TGCAGCGTTGCCAGAAAACTTAACACTGAAGCTTTCTTT.

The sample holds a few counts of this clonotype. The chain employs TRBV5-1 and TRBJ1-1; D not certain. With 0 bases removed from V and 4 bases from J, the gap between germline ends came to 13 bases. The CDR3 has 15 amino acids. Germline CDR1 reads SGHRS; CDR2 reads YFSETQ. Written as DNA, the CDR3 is TGCGCCAGCAGCTTGGTTACGGATGGGAGCACTGAAGCTTTCTTT. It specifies CASSLVTDGSTEAFF.

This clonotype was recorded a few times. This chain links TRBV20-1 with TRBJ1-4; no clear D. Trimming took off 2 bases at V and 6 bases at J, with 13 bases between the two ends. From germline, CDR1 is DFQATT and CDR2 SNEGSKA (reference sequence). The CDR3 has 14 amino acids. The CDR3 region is CSARYWQDYEKLFF. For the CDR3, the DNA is TGCAGTGCTAGATATTGGCAGGATTATGAAAAACTGTTTTTT.

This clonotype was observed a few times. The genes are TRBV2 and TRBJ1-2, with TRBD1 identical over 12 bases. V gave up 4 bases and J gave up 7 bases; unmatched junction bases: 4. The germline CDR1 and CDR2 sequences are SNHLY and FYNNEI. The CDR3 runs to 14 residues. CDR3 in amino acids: CASSALGQGAGYTF. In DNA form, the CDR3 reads TGTGCCAGCAGTGCTTTGGGACAGGGGGCTGGCTACACCTTC.

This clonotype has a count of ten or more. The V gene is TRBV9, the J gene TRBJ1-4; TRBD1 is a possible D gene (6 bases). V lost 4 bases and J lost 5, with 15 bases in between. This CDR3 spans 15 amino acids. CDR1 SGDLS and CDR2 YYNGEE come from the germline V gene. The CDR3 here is CASSPGQNVNEKLFF. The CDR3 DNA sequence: TGTGCCAGCAGCCCCGGACAGAACGTCAATGAAAAACTGTTTTTT.

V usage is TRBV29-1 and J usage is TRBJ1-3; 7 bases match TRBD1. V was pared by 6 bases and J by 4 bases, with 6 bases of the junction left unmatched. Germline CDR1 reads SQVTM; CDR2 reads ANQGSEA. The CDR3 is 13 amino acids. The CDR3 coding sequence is TGCAGCGTGGAGGGACAGAACGGAAACACCATATATTTT. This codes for CSVEGQNGNTIYF.

The CDR3 is CASSLAMDRSYEQYF. CDR3 nucleotide sequence: TGCGCCAGCAGCTTGGCGATGGACAGATCCTACGAGCAGTACTTC. The chain is built from TRBV5-1 and TRBJ2-7; tentative D call: TRBD1 (6 bases). CDR3 length equals 15 residues. Trimming shortened V by 0 bases and J by 1 base, and 11 bases separated the two germline ends. CDR1 and CDR2 from the germline V gene are SGHRS and YFSETQ. The full variable domain, rest sourced from reference TRBV5-1 and TRBJ2-7, is KAGVTQTPRYLIKTRGQQVTLSCSPISGHRSVSWYQQTPGQGLQFLFEYFSETQRNKGNFPGRFSGRQFSNSRSEMNVSTLELGDSALYLCASSLAMDRSYEQYFGPGTRLTVT.

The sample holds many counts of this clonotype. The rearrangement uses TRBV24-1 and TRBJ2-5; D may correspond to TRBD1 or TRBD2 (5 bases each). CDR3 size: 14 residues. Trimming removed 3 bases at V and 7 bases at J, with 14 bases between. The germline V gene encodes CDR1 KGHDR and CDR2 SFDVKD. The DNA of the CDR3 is TGTGCCACCAGTGATCGGGACGCCCTGGGGACCCAGTACTTC. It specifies CATSDRDALGTQYF.

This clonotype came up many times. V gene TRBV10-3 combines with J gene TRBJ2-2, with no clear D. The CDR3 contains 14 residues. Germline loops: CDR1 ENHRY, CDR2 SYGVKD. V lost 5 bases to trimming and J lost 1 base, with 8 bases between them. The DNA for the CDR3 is TGTGCCATCAGTTCACCAGGGAACACCGGGGAGCTGTTTTTT. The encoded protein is CAISSPGNTGELFF.

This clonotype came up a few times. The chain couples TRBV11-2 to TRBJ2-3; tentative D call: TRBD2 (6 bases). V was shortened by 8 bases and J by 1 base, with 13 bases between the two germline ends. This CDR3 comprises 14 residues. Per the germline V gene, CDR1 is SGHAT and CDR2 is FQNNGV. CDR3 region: CASGAGWGTDTQYF. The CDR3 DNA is TGTGCCAGCGGCGCGGGATGGGGCACAGATACGCAGTATTTT.

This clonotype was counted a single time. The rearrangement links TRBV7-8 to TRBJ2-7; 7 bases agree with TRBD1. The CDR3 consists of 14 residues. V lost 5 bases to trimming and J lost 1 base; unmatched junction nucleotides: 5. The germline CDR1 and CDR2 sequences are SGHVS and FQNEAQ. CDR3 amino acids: CASSNRQGSYEQYF. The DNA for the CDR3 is TGTGCCAGCAGCAACCGACAGGGTTCCTACGAGCAGTACTTC.

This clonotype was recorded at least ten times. The CDR3 protein is CASRGPLRGETQYF. The CDR3 DNA sequence: TGTGCCAGTAGGGGACCACTGCGTGGGGAGACCCAGTACTTC. The chain joins TRBV19 to TRBJ2-5, with D possibly being TRBD1 or TRBD2 (5 bases each). V lost 6 bases and J 5 bases, leaving 16 bases between the germline ends. CDR1 and CDR2 (germline): LNHDA, SQIVND (reference sequence). This CDR3 has 14 amino acids.

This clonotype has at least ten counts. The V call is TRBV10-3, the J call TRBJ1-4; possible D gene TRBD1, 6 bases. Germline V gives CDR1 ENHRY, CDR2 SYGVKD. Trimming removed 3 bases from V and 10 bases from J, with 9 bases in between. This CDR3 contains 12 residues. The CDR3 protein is CAISDEGGKLFF. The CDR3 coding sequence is TGTGCCATCAGTGATGAGGGGGGAAAACTGTTTTTT.

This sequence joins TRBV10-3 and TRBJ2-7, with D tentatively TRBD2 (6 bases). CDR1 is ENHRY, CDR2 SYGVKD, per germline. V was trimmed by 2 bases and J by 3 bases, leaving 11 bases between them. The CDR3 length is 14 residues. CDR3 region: CAISEPGLGYEQYF. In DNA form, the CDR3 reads TGTGCCATCAGTGAGCCGGGACTGGGCTACGAGCAGTACTTC.

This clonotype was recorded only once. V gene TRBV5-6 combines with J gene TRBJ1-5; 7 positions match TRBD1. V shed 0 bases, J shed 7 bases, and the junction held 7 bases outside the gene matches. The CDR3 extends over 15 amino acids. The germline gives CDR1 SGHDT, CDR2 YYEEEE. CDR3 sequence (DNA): TGTGCCAGCAGCTTGGCCAACAGGGGAGGGCAGCCCCAGCATTTT. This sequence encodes CASSLANRGGQPQHF.